A selection of T cell receptor beta chains follows, all from one sample in a study of OX40 agonist ivuxolimab in advanced cancers. Measured with immunoSEQ multiplex PCR; TCRdb has only the in-frame clones, and not every one. The sample yields just under 65,000 clones, about four fifths seen once. Sequenced material: CD4+ or CD8+ T cells sorted from blood, taken in a trial of the OX40 agonist ivuxolimab. All receptors derive from an adult with an advanced solid tumor such as melanoma, head and neck, liver or kidney cancer. Both conserved end residues are part of each CDR3. A D gene is named only where the DNA matches it firmly. The size entry is marked missing in some rows and otherwise reads once, few, many or a size class.

>TRBV19|-|-|TRBJ1-2
TGTGCCAGTTTCCCAGATGGAACAGGTGCCTATGGCTACACCTTC
CASFPDGTGAYGYTF
>TRBV2|-|-|TRBJ1-4
TGTGCCAGCAGTGAAGGAATTAATGAAAAACTGTTTTTT
CASSEGINEKLFF
>TRBV5-6|-|-|TRBJ2-7
TGTGCCAGCAGCTTGGGGGGGAAGAACTACGAGCAGTACTTC
CASSLGGKNYEQYF
>TRBV7-3|-|-|TRBJ2-7
TGTGCCAGCAGCTCGGGGGGCACGCGGCGCTGGGACGAGCAGTACTTC
CASSSGGTRRWDEQYF
>TRBV4-3|TRBD2|once|TRBJ2-7
TGCGCCAGCAGCCAAGCAGCGGGGCTCGCCTACGAGCAGTACTTC
CASSQAAGLAYEQYF
>TRBV29-1|TRBD1|many|TRBJ1-1
TGCAGCGTTGTGAGGGACAGGAACACTGAAGCTTTCTTT
CSVVRDRNTEAFF
>TRBV4-3|-|-|TRBJ2-4
TGCGCCAGCAGCCAAGATAGGGAGCCAAACAAAAACATTCAGTACTTC
CASSQDREPNKNIQYF
>TRBV7-6|TRBD1|-|TRBJ2-1
TGTGCCAGCAGCTTATGGACCACAGGGGGAAATGAGCAGTTCTTC
CASSLWTTGGNEQFF
>TRBV28|-|-|TRBJ1-3
TGTGCCAGCAGTTTGGGCAGGCAAAACACCATATATTTT
CASSLGRQNTIYF
>TRBV5-1|-|-|TRBJ2-7
TGCGCCAGCAGCTTCAGCGGAGAGGTCTACGAGCAGTACTTC
CASSFSGEVYEQYF
>TRBV7-3|-|-|TRBJ2-3
TGTGCCAGCAGCTTAACGCTACTCCCAGGGGATACGCAGTATTTT
CASSLTLLPGDTQYF
>TRBV30|-|-|TRBJ1-1
TGTGCCTGGAGTGGCGGTAAGGGGAACACTGAAGCTTTCTTT
CAWSGGKGNTEAFF
>TRBV11-2|-|-|TRBJ1-2
TGTGCCAGCAGCTCGAGCCCGAGTTCTGCGGGTGGCTACACCTTC
CASSSSPSSAGGYTF
>TRBV30|-|-|TRBJ1-5
TGTGCCTGGAGTGTACTAGGTCAGGGAGAGCAGCCCCAGCATTTT
CAWSVLGQGEQPQHF
>TRBV18|-|-|TRBJ1-6
TGTGCCAGCTCAGCGGTCGGGATGAATAAGAATTCACCCCTCCACTTT
CASSAVGMNKNSPLHF
>TRBV21-1|-|-|TRBJ2-7
TGTGCCAGCAGCTCCCCGGTCCTAGCGGGAGACGGGTACGAGCAGTACTTC
CASSSPVLAGDGYEQYF
>TRBV19|-|-|TRBJ2-1
TGTGCCAGTAGTCTCGGGACTCTCTCCTACAATGAGCAGTTCTTC
CASSLGTLSYNEQFF
>TRBV5-1|-|-|TRBJ1-3
TGCGCCAGCAGCGACGGTAGCAACACCATATATTTT
CASSDGSNTIYF
>TRBV13|-|few|TRBJ1-6
TGTGCCAGCAGCAACCGGGATTATAATTCACCCCTCCACTTT
CASSNRDYNSPLHF
>TRBV5-6|-|-|TRBJ2-3
TGTGCCAGCAGCTTGGTGTGGGGGGTGGCAGATACGCAGTATTTT
CASSLVWGVADTQYF
>TRBV11-3|-|-|TRBJ2-7
TGTGCCAGCAGCTTAGAGGGCAGGGACGGACAGAGCTCCTACGAGCAGTACTTC
CASSLEGRDGQSSYEQYF
>TRBV2|-|hyperexpanded|TRBJ2-1
TGTGCCAGCAGTGAAGGCTTAAACTCCTACAATGAGCAGTTCTTC
CASSEGLNSYNEQFF
>TRBV21-1|-|-|TRBJ2-7
TGTGCCAGCAGCAGACGCCGCCCTGCCGGACGCAGCTACGAGCAGTACTTC
CASSRRRPAGRSYEQYF
>TRBV6-5|TRBD2|-|TRBJ2-7
TGTGCCAGCAGTTACTTATCGGGGGGGAGTTACGAGCAGTACTTC
CASSYLSGGSYEQYF
>TRBV19|TRBD1|-|TRBJ1-1
TGTGCCAGTCAGCCCCAGGGGGGGAAGAACACTGAAGCTTTCTTT
CASQPQGGKNTEAFF
>TRBV19|-|-|TRBJ1-1
TGTGCCAGTAGTATAGAGTCCGGGAACACTGAAGCTTTCTTT
CASSIESGNTEAFF
>TRBV19|-|-|TRBJ2-1
TGTGCCAGTAGTGCGAGGGGTGAGCAGTTCTTC
CASSARGEQFF
>TRBV19|-|-|TRBJ2-2
TGTGCCAGTAGTATAGGGGGGGCGAGCGGGGAGCTGTTTTTT
CASSIGGASGELFF
>TRBV29-1|TRBD1|-|TRBJ1-2
TGCAGCGTTGAAGCAATCCAACTTGGGACAGCCACCGACTATGGCTACACCTTC
CSVEAIQLGTATDYGYTF
>TRBV6-6|TRBD1|-|TRBJ1-1
TGTGCCAGCAGCCCGGACAGGGCGGCTGAAGCTTTCTTT
CASSPDRAAEAFF
>TRBV10-2|-|-|TRBJ1-2
TGCGCCAGCAGTGTGAGGGATCGGTCGGGTGGCTACACCTTC
CASSVRDRSGGYTF
>TRBV4-1|TRBD2|-|TRBJ2-7
TGCGCCAGCAGCCCATCTAGCGGAGGCTACGAGCAGTACTTC
CASSPSSGGYEQYF
>TRBV5-3|-|once|TRBJ1-4
TGTGCCAGAAGCTTGGAGGAGCTCCCTGATGAAAAACTGTTTTTT
CARSLEELPDEKLFF
>TRBV15|TRBD2|once|TRBJ2-5
TGTGCCACCAGCAGGCGGACTAGCGCCTTCCAAGAGACCCAGTACTTC
CATSRRTSAFQETQYF
>TRBV28|TRBD1|-|TRBJ1-4
TGTGCCAGCAGTTCTTCCTATGCCGGGACAGAAAATGAAAAACTGTTTTTT
CASSSSYAGTENEKLFF
>TRBV9|TRBD2|-|TRBJ2-2
TGTGCCAGCAGCGTTTCGACTAGCACGAACACCGGGGAGCTGTTTTTT
CASSVSTSTNTGELFF
>TRBV21-1|-|-|TRBJ2-1
TGTGCCAGCACCGGGGGACGGTGGGGGCCACTCAATGAGCAGTTCTTC
CASTGGRWGPLNEQFF